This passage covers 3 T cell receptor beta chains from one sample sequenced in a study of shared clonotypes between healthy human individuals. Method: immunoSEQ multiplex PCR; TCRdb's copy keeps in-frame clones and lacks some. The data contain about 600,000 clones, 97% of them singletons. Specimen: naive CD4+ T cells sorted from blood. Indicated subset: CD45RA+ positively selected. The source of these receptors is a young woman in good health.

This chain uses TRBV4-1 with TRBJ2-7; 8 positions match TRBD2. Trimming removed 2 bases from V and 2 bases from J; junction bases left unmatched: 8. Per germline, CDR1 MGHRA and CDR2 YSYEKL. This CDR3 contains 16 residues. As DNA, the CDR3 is TGCGCCAGCAGCCAATTAGCGGGAAAGCGCCCCTACGAGCAGTACTTC. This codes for CASSQLAGKRPYEQYF.

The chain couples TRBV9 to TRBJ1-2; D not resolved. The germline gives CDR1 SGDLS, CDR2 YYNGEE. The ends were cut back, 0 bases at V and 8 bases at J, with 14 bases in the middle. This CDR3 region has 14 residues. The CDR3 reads CASSVGFLPGGYTF. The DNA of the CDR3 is TGTGCCAGCAGCGTAGGGTTCCTCCCTGGGGGCTACACCTTC. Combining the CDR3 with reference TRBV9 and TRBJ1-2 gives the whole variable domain DSGVTQTPKHLITATGQRVTLRCSPRSGDLSVYWYQQSLDQGLQFLIQYYNGEERAKGNILERFSAQQFPDLHSELNLSSLELGDSALYFCASSVGFLPGGYTFGSGTRLTVV.

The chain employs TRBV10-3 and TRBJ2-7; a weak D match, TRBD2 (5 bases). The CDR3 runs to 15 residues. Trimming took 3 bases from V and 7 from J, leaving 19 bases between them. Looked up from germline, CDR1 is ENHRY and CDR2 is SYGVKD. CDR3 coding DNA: TGTGCCATCAGTGATCCCAGGAGCGGAGATAGGGAGCAGTACTTC. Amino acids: CAISDPRSGDREQYF.